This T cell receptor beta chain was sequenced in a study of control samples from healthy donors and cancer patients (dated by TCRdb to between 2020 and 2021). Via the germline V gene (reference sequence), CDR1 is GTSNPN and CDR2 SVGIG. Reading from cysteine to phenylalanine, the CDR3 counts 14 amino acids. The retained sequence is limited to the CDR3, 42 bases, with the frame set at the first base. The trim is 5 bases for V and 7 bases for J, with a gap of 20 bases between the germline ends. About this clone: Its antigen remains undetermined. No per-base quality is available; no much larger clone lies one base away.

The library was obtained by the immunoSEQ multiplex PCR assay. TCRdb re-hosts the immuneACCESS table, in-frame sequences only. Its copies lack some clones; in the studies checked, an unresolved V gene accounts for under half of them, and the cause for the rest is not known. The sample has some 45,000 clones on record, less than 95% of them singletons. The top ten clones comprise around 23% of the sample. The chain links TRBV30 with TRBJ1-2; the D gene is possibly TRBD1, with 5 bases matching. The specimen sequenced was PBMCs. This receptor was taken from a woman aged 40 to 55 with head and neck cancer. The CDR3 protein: CAWVLGGIGAGYTF. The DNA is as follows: TGTGCCTGGGTTCTTGGGGGGATCGGGGCTGGCTACACCTTC.